The rows below give T cell receptor beta chains drawn from one sample of a study of T cells in Graves' hyperthyroidism and ophthalmopathy. MiXCR, applied by TCRdb to the multiplex PCR reads, yields one record per CDR3 protein. The sample carries about 350,000 distinct CDR3 sequences, roughly 15% recorded once. Sequenced sample: blood. These receptor sequences come from a woman in her forties with Graves' ophthalmopathy. The CDR3 runs from the conserved cysteine through the conserved F or W. The D gene is left open where the match is weak. A row's size may be missing; if present it is once, few, many or a size class.

>many|TRBJ2-1|-|TRBV27
TGTGCCAGCAGCTACCCAACATTCGGGGGCGGTTACAATGAGCAGTTCTTC
CASSYPTFGGGYNEQFF
>-|TRBJ2-4|TRBD2|TRBV6-6
TGTGCCAGCAGTTACTCGGCGGGAGGGGCCAAAAACATTCAGTACTTC
CASSYSAGGAKNIQYF
>many|TRBJ1-1|-|TRBV12-3/TRBV12-4
TGTGCCAGCAGTGCCAAGTGGGGGGCGCTTTACACTGAAGCTTTCTTT
CASSAKWGALYTEAFF
>few|TRBJ1-2|-|TRBV3-1
TGTGCCAGCGGAGGGGTGGGGAACTATGGCTACACCTTC
CASGGVGNYGYTF
>many|TRBJ2-7|TRBD2|TRBV20-1
TGCAGTGCTACCCGGGACTACCCCTACGAGCAGTACTTC
CSATRDYPYEQYF
>-|TRBJ2-1|TRBD2|TRBV6-1
TGTGCCAGCAGTAACCGCAGGGGAGCGGGGGCGCACTCAAATGAGCAGTTCTTC
CASSNRRGAGAHSNEQFF
>-|TRBJ2-7|TRBD2|TRBV27
TGTGCCAGCGGACTAGCGGGAAATTCCTACGAGCAGTACTTC
CASGLAGNSYEQYF
>few|TRBJ1-5|-|TRBV5-5
TGTGCCAGCAGCTGGAGGAACGATCAGCCCCAGCATTTT
CASSWRNDQPQHF
>many|TRBJ1-6|-|TRBV12-3/TRBV12-4
TGTGCCAGCAGTTTCGCGGGCAGAAATTCACCCCTCCACTTT
CASSFAGRNSPLHF
>-|TRBJ1-2|TRBD1|TRBV20-1
TGCAGTGCTAGAGTAGCAGGGACAGACTATGGCTACACCTTC
CSARVAGTDYGYTF
>many|TRBJ2-3|-|TRBV7-2
TGTGCCAGCAGCTCCAGTGGGGATACGCAGTATTTT
CASSSSGDTQYF
>many|TRBJ2-1|-|TRBV29-1
TGCAGCGTTGACGGGAAAGGAAATGAGCAGTTCTTC
CSVDGKGNEQFF
>few|TRBJ1-1|-|TRBV7-9
TGTGCCAGCAGCCGAAGTCAGGTGAACACTGAAGCTTTCTTT
CASSRSQVNTEAFF
>-|TRBJ2-3|-|TRBV27
TGTGCCAGCAGTTCAGCCCGGGACCCCCAAAGCACAGATACGCAGTATTTT
CASSSARDPQSTDTQYF
>-|TRBJ2-5|TRBD2|TRBV28
TGTGCCAGCAGTTCCTGGGGCGGGAGGCCCCAAGAGACCCAGTACTTC
CASSSWGGRPQETQYF
>many|TRBJ2-5|TRBD1|TRBV7-9
TGTGCCAGCAGCTTAGCTGCCGGGACAGGGGTAGAGACCCAGTACTTC
CASSLAAGTGVETQYF